The clone carrying this TCR beta chain has a single count. The antigen is unknown. This specimen belongs to a study of cytomegalovirus exposure and HLA in healthy donors. Overall study results and limits: An analysis that came later showed most CMV-associated TCR beta chains appearing HLA-restricted. Upon later analysis, HLA-associated TCR beta chains proved more clonally expanded than other, equally common chains. A prior analysis recorded that most TCR beta V segments were productive about 87% or about 30% of the time.

The CDR3 runs 14 residues. V trimming: 4 bases; J trimming: 8 bases; junction bases outside the gene matches: 9. Germline assignment: CDR1 SGHAT and CDR2 FQNNGV. PCR employed 60 Vbeta and 13 Jbeta primers. Sequenced by immunoSEQ multiplex PCR; TCRdb stores in-frame clones only, minus some. This sample has 90,000 to 150,000 clones; approximately 80% occur once, and the top ten carry 1.4% to 1.5%. The source is a woman in her late teens or twenties in good health and CMV-seronegative. This chain connects TRBV11-2 to TRBJ1-2; 8 bases line up with TRBD1. The material sequenced was PBMCs. As DNA, the CDR3 is TGTGCCAGCAGCTCGCATGACAGGGGAGGCGGCTACACCTTC. Translated: CASSSHDRGGGYTF.